This T cell receptor (beta chain) originates from a study of long-term antiretroviral therapy in people with HIV. V lost 7 bases and J lost 4; bases outside the gene matches: 3. The CDR3 totals 12 residues. Germline CDR1 reads MNHEY; CDR2 reads SVGAGI. Sampling of each donor yielded at least one pre-ART PBMC sample and at least two post-ART PBMC samples. Note on this clone: The target antigen is unknown.

Notes on the study in general: Every time point showed a repertoire led by clones expanded before ART.

Runs used v3.0 of the immunoSEQ assay and were done at survey level. Data came from immunoSEQ multiplex PCR; TCRdb stores just in-frame clones and leaves some out. Of approximately 31,000 clones listed, roughly 97% are singletons. This sequence was found in a man aged 25-40 years with HIV. The input for sequencing was unsorted PBMCs, taken 6.9 years after starting antiretroviral therapy. The chain links TRBV6-5 to TRBJ1-1; 7 positions agree with TRBD1. CDR3 DNA sequence: TGTGCCAGCACCGCAGGGGGCACTGAAGCTTTCTTT. Its protein is CASTAGGTEAFF.